The 4 T cell receptor beta chains below come from one sample, sequenced in a study of T cell repertoires in cytomegalovirus infection. From the reads, TCRdb called clonotypes with MiXCR, one entry per CDR3 protein. The data contain about 340,000 distinct CDR3 sequences, roughly 28% of them singletons. No cognate antigen is known for these TCRs. Sequencing used cultured PBMCs, obtained from culture after CMV antigen stimulation. The receptors here all came from a human donor in good health (CMV status not recorded). Some clones in this sample may be carry-over from other donors' samples.

The chain couples TRBV15 to TRBJ2-7, with D hard to call. This CDR3 region has 12 residues. Germline V gives CDR1 LNHNV, CDR2 YYDKDF (reference sequence). Trimming removed 0 bases at V and 6 bases at J, with 6 bases between. The CDR3 region has the DNA TGTGCCACCAGCAGAGATCAAGGCGAGCAGTACTTC. Its translation is CATSRDQGEQYF.

In DNA form, the CDR3 reads TGTGCCAGCAGCCCCCGACAGGGGGAGGGTGAAAAACTGTTTTTT. Translating gives CASSPRQGEGEKLFF. This chain links TRBV9 with TRBJ1-4; 9 positions agree with TRBD1. V gave up 4 bases and J gave up 7 bases; unmatched junction bases: 8. CDR3 size: 15 residues. Per the germline V gene, CDR1 is SGDLS and CDR2 is YYNGEE.

This clonotype was counted many times. The chain employs TRBV12-3 or TRBV12-4 and TRBJ1-3; 8 bases map to TRBD1. Trimming took 6 bases from V and 1 from J; bases not matched to a gene: 2. The CDR3 is 14 residues long. The CDR3 DNA reads as TGTGCCAGCAGACAGGGGGGTTCTGGAAACACCATATATTTT. It specifies CASRQGGSGNTIYF.

This clonotype was detected only a few times. This chain uses TRBV6-1 with TRBJ2-2; 7 bases match TRBD1. CDR1 and CDR2 from the germline V gene are MNHNS and SASEGT. The CDR3 has 16 residues. V was pared by 7 bases and J by 6 bases, with 14 bases of the junction left unmatched. The CDR3 nucleotides are TGTGCCAGCAAAATTTGGGGCAGGGGGACATCCGGGGAGCTGTTTTTT. It is translated as CASKIWGRGTSGELFF.